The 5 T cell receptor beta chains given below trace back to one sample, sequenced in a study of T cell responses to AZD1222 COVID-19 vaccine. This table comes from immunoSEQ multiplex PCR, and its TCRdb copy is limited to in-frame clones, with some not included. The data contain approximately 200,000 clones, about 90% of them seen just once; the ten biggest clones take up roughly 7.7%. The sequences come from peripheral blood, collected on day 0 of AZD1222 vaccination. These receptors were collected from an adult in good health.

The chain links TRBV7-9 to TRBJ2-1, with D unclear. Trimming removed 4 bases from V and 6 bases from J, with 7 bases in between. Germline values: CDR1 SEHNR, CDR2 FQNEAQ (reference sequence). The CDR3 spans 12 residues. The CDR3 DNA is TGTGCCAGCAGCTCCCAGCCCAATGAGCAGTTCTTC. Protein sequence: CASSSQPNEQFF.

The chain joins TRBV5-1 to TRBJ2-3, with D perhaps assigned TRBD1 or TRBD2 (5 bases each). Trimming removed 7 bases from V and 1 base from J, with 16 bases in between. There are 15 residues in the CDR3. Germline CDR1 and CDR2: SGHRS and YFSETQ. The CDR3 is CASSLRDGGTDTQYF. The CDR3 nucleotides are TGCGCCAGCTCCCTTCGGGACGGGGGCACAGATACGCAGTATTTT.

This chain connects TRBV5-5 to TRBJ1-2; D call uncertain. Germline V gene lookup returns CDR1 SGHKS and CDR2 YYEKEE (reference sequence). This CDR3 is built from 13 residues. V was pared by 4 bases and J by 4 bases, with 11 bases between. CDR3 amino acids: CASSPWTTYGYTF. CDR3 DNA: TGTGCCAGCAGCCCCTGGACTACCTATGGCTACACCTTC.

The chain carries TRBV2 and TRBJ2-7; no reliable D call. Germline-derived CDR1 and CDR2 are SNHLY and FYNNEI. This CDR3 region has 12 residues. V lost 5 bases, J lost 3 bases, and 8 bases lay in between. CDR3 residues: CASSSGGYEQYF. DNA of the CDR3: TGTGCCAGCAGTTCCGGCGGCTACGAGCAGTACTTC.

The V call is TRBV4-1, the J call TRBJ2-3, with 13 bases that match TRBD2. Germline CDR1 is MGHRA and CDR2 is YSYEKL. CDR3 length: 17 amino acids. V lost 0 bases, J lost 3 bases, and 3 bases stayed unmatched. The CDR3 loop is CASSQEWTSGGTDTQYF. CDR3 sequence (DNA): TGCGCCAGCAGCCAAGAATGGACTAGCGGGGGTACAGATACGCAGTATTTT.